Sequencing of this TCR beta chain was carried out in a study of beta chain features in type 1 diabetes. Study summary: The study examined roughly 110,000,000 sorted cells across all samples.

This clone has just a few counts. Its specificity is unknown. This CDR3 has 13 residues. With 2 bases removed from V and 2 bases from J, the gap between germline ends came to 6 bases. Germline loops: CDR1 MNHEY, CDR2 SVGAGI. The study's findings and limits: Within each of all four CD4+ subsets, Type 1 diabetes patients had TCRB CDR3s that were moderately but significantly shorter. More deletions and fewer insertions at VDJ junctions were seen in type 1 diabetes patients.

Sequencing targeted expressed TCRB transcripts, as all isolated RNA had been reverse transcribed. Only in-frame clones appear in the TCRdb table, and some are missing; sequencing was by immunoSEQ multiplex PCR. The table records 310,000 or so clones, over 7% of them present only once. Sequencing was performed on central memory CD4+ T cells from blood. The V and J genes are TRBV6-5 and TRBJ1-2; no firm D call. This sequence originates from a man between 25 and 39 years old with type 1 diabetes. The CDR3 nucleotides are TGTGCCAGCAGTTACCTCCAGAACTATGGCTACACCTTC. Encoded protein: CASSYLQNYGYTF.